A selection of T cell receptor beta chains follows, all from one sample in a study of T cells in pancreatic ductal adenocarcinoma. Assay used: immunoSEQ multiplex PCR; TCRdb lists only in-frame clones, some missing. The repertoire has roughly 100,000 clones, roughly 96% of them found once; the top ten carry roughly 3%. The material sequenced was PBMCs. The receptors come from a human donor with pancreatic ductal adenocarcinoma. CDR3s include the opening cysteine and the closing phenylalanine or tryptophan. Not every row has a clone size; where given, it reads once, few, many or a size class.

j_call clone_size v_call cdr3_aa
TRBJ2-7 NA TRBV5-4 CASSLPYYEQYF
TRBJ2-5 NA TRBV5-1 CASRREETQYF
TRBJ2-1 NA TRBV28 CASSFPSSDEQFF
TRBJ2-1 few TRBV4-1 CASSRAAGFGEQFF
TRBJ1-5 NA TRBV18 CASSLFERSNQPQHF
TRBJ2-1 NA TRBV5-6 CASSLGTGSMKQFF
TRBJ2-2 NA TRBV7-2 CASSFPRQSINTGELFF
TRBJ1-1 NA TRBV5-4 CASSFSGQTNTEAFF
TRBJ2-2 once TRBV4-2 CASSDPGLRTGELFF
TRBJ1-2 NA TRBV7-9 CASSTGGAGLPDGYTF
TRBJ1-1 NA TRBV21-1 CASSKDRGWPPEAFF
TRBJ2-3 NA TRBV7-3 CASSLRSSPDTQYF
TRBJ2-7 NA TRBV4-1 CASSLQVTYEQYF
TRBJ2-5 NA TRBV15 CATSRDRSQETQYF
TRBJ2-7 NA TRBV5-1 CASSLEGSGSPYEQYF
TRBJ1-1 NA TRBV28 CASTRGQPEAFF
TRBJ2-5 NA TRBV30 CAWSPSGKLQTQYF
TRBJ1-5 NA TRBV28 CASSFKGWYSNQPQHF
TRBJ2-2 NA TRBV29-1 CSGQDSATDGELFF
TRBJ2-1 NA TRBV9 CASTSGRNSYNEQFF
TRBJ2-7 NA TRBV12-5 CASGLVLGQGAYEQYF
TRBJ1-1 NA TRBV18 CASSPNGRDTEAFF